Each of the 13 T cell receptor beta chains below was sequenced from the same sample in a study of T cells in Graves' hyperthyroidism and ophthalmopathy. Amplified regions were TCR beta CDR3 sequences from RNA transcripts. During a first-round RT-PCR of the TCR CDR3, the HTBI primer set was used. TCRdb re-derived calls from the multiplex PCR reads in MiXCR, one entry per CDR3 protein. The table has some 400,000 distinct CDR3 sequences, about 14% seen once. The sequenced material came from blood. The receptors were sampled from a woman between 55 and 75 years old with Graves' hyperthyroidism.

The rearrangement uses TRBV3-1 and TRBJ2-5, with TRBD2 matching 10 bases. Germline CDR1 and CDR2: LGHDT and YNNKEL (reference sequence). This CDR3 spans 17 amino acids. The J segment lost 5 bases and the V segment lost 1 base, leaving 10 bases of the junction unmatched. The CDR3 protein is CASSQARTSGSLETQYF. The CDR3 region has the DNA TGTGCCAGCAGCCAAGCCCGGACTAGCGGTTCCTTGGAGACCCAGTACTTC.

There are many counts of this clonotype. The V gene is TRBV24-1, the J gene TRBJ2-3; possible D gene TRBD1, 6 bases. CDR3 size: 13 residues. Germline CDR1 and CDR2: KGHDR and SFDVKD. The V and J ends lost 7 bases and 3 bases respectively, with 10 bases between them. CDR3 amino acids: CATSRGQTDTQYF. The CDR3 nucleotides are TGTGCCACCAGCAGGGGCCAAACAGATACGCAGTATTTT.

This clonotype came up a few times. The rearrangement uses TRBV5-4 and TRBJ2-1; 11 positions agree with TRBD1. Germline CDR1 is SGHNT and CDR2 is YYREEE (reference sequence). The CDR3 is 17 amino acids. V trimming: 4 bases; J trimming: 7 bases; junction bases outside the gene matches: 13. The CDR3 reads CASSPLLGQGARNEQFF. In DNA form, the CDR3 reads TGTGCCAGCAGCCCACTCCTCGGACAGGGGGCGCGAAATGAGCAGTTCTTC. Drawing the rest from reference TRBV5-4 and TRBJ2-1, the complete variable domain is ETGVTQSPTHLIKTRGQQVTLRCSSQSGHNTVSWYQQALGQGPQFIFQYYREEENGRGNFPPRFSGLQFPNYSSELNVNALELDDSALYLCASSPLLGQGARNEQFFGPGTRLTVL.

The V gene is TRBV6-2 or TRBV6-3, the J gene TRBJ2-3, with 14 bases identical to TRBD2. The CDR3 consists of 18 residues. Trimming removed 6 bases from V and 1 base from J; junction bases left unmatched: 9. Germline CDR1 is MNHEY and CDR2 is SVGEGT. DNA for the CDR3: TGTGCCAGCAGGACGCAGCGACTAGCGGGGGGGGGCACAGATACGCAGTATTTT. Translation gives CASRTQRLAGGGTDTQYF.

This clonotype was seen at least ten times. The J gene is TRBJ2-5, the V gene TRBV7-3, with D hard to call. Deletions cut 1 base from V and 2 bases from J, with 11 bases between. The CDR3 runs to 15 residues. The germline V gene encodes CDR1 SGHTA and CDR2 FQGTGA. This chain's CDR3 is CASSLMGGPQETQYF. The CDR3 region has the DNA TGTGCCAGCAGCTTAATGGGCGGACCACAAGAGACCCAGTACTTC.

This clonotype was recorded many times. V gene TRBV12-3 or TRBV12-4 combines with J gene TRBJ1-3; D perhaps matches TRBD1 (5 bases). There are 19 residues in the CDR3. The V end was cut by 1 base, the J end by 1 base, with 20 bases between. CDR3 bases: TGTGCCAGCAGTTTAGGGGCCTTGAGGGGTCCTGGTTCTGGAAACACCATATATTTT. Amino acid sequence: CASSLGALRGPGSGNTIYF.

This chain connects TRBV5-1 to TRBJ2-5, with D possibly called TRBD1 or TRBD2 (6 bases each). Germline CDR1 and CDR2: SGHRS and YFSETQ. The CDR3 length is 15 residues. Trimming took off 0 bases at V and 2 bases at J, with 11 bases between the two ends. The DNA for the CDR3 is TGCGCCAGCAGCTTGGTTGGGGGGCCACAAGAGACCCAGTACTTC. It codes for CASSLVGGPQETQYF.

This clonotype appeared many times. J is TRBJ1-1 and V is TRBV20-1; no clear D gene. Trimming pared 3 bases from V and 9 bases from J, leaving 17 bases between. The CDR3 totals 13 residues. Germline-derived CDR1 and CDR2 are DFQATT and SNEGSKA (reference sequence). CDR3: CSAREGQDSKAFF. The CDR3 nucleotides read TGCAGTGCTAGGGAAGGGCAGGACTCTAAAGCTTTCTTT.

This clonotype appeared many times. The chain has TRBV12-3 or TRBV12-4 and TRBJ2-7; 9 nucleotides align to TRBD2. The CDR3 contains 16 residues. The junction had 7 bases not matched to a gene; V was cut back by 2 bases and J by 2 bases. In DNA form, the CDR3 reads TGTGCCAGCAGTTTAAGCGCGAGCGGGAGGACCTACGAGCAGTACTTC. Its protein product is CASSLSASGRTYEQYF.

This clonotype was observed many times. The chain couples TRBV7-2 to TRBJ2-5; 13 nucleotides agree with TRBD2. J lost 5 bases, V lost 6 bases, and 12 bases had no gene match. This CDR3 comprises 17 residues. The V gene's germline CDR1 is SGHTA and CDR2 FQGNSA. In nucleotides, the CDR3 is TGTGCCAGCAGTCGAAGGGGACTAGCGGGACGAGAGGAGACCCAGTACTTC. Translation: CASSRRGLAGREETQYF.

This clonotype was recorded many times. V usage is TRBV20-1 and J usage is TRBJ2-3; 7 nucleotides match TRBD1. The CDR3 loop spans 14 amino acids. J gave up 0 bases and V 5 bases, and 5 bases lay outside the gene matches. Germline loops: CDR1 DFQATT, CDR2 SNEGSKA (reference sequence). The CDR3 sequence is CSAHDRVSTDTQYF. The CDR3 nucleotides are TGCAGTGCTCACGACAGGGTTAGCACAGATACGCAGTATTTT.

Only a few counts were recorded for this clonotype. Germline and junction disagree at one end, which may indicate a read error. The CDR3 reads CASSQGGGNTVYF. The CDR3 nucleotides are TGTGCCAGCAGCCAGGGCGGAGGAAACACCGTATATTTT. The chain joins TRBV3-1 to TRBJ1-3; D gene ambiguous. Germline CDR1 is LGHDT and CDR2 is YNNKEL (reference sequence). The CDR3 sequence is 13 residues long.

This clonotype appeared a few times. V gene TRBV2 combines with J gene TRBJ2-2; D gene uncertain. Germline-derived CDR1 and CDR2 are SNHLY and FYNNEI. Deletions cut 0 bases from V and 10 bases from J, with 12 bases between. This CDR3 spans 14 amino acids. The DNA of the CDR3 is TGTGCCAGCAGTGAAGCAGGGCAGTCTCCGGAGCTGTTTTTT. This codes for CASSEAGQSPELFF.